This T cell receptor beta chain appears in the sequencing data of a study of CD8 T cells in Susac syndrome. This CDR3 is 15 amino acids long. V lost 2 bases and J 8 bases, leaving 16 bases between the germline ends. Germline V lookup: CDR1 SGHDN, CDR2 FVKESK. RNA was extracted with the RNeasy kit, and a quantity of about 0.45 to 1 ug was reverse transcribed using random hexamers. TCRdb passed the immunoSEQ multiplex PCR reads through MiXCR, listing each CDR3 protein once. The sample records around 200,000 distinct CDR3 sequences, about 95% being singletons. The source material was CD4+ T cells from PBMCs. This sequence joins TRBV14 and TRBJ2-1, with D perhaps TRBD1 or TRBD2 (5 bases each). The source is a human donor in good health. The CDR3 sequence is CASSQLRGAGDEQFF. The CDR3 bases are TGTGCCAGCAGCCAACTAAGAGGGGCTGGCGATGAGCAGTTCTTC.